This T cell receptor (beta chain) emerged from a study of tumor and adjacent non-tumor tissue in lung cancer. This sample's RNA came from whole unsorted tissue. The normal lung tissue was taken more than 3 cm from the tumor edge. A modified ARM-PCR protocol with three rounds of nested PCR amplified TCRbeta. TCRdb recomputed calls from the multiplex PCR reads with MiXCR, one row per CDR3 protein. The sample lists about 44,000 distinct CDR3 sequences; roughly 60% were seen once. This CDR3 region has 12 residues. Germline loops: CDR1 MDHEN, CDR2 SYDVKM. This clonotype was detected ten times or more. The clonotype originates from a woman in her 70s with non-small cell lung cancer. The sequencing sample was made of distant non-tumor lung tissue. This sequence joins TRBV28 and TRBJ1-2, with D hard to call. CDR3 sequence (DNA): TGTGGGGGTGGCGATGAAGGCTATGGCTACACCTTC. Its translation: CGGGDEGYGYTF.